Below, 2 T cell receptor beta chains from the same sample are listed, as sequenced in a study of T cells in Graves' hyperthyroidism and ophthalmopathy (dated by TCRdb to about 2019). Receptor amplification or capture employed multiplex PCR. The sample was run on an Illumina HiSeq 2000. The TCR beta CDR3 regions were amplified from RNA transcripts. The first round of RT-PCR for the TCR CDR3 was performed with the HTBI primer set and the Qiagen OneStep RT-PCR kit. TCRdb trimmed the raw reads at Q25, called clones with MiXCR and kept productive beta chains. CDR3 protein sequences are deduplicated, and each keeps its most common genes and DNA. In all, the sample holds about 350,000 distinct CDR3 sequences, and about a fifth of those were seen once. The top ten clonotypes cover 3% to 4.5% of the sample. The sample was blood. The receptor set was obtained from a young woman with Graves' hyperthyroidism.

This clonotype was recorded at least ten times. The chain uses TRBV20-1 and TRBJ2-7; TRBD1 matches 7 bases. CDR1 and CDR2 from the germline V gene are DFQATT and SNEGSKA (reference sequence). With 3 bases clipped from V and 2 bases from J, the junction kept 4 bases outside the gene matches. The CDR3 is made up of 13 amino acids. In DNA form, the CDR3 reads TGCAGTGCTAGGAGGCAGGGGGCCTACGAGCAGTACTTC. Translated, it gives CSARRQGAYEQYF.

This clonotype was seen repeatedly, ten times or more. This chain joins TRBV5-1 and TRBJ2-6; D unresolved. Per the germline V gene, CDR1 is SGHRS and CDR2 is YFSETQ. The CDR3 has 16 amino acids. V lost 4 bases, J lost 0 bases, and 11 bases lay in between. CDR3: CASSVPSDSGANVLTF. CDR3 coding DNA: TGCGCCAGCAGCGTCCCTTCAGACTCTGGGGCCAACGTCCTGACTTTC.